The 20 T cell receptor beta chains listed next were all sequenced from one sample in a study of shared clonotypes between healthy human individuals. Sequencing was performed with immunoSEQ multiplex PCR; in TCRdb, only in-frame clones are kept and a portion is missing. This table holds 2 million to 2.5 million clones, 90% to 96% found once. Material: naive CD4+ T cells sorted from blood. Subset noted: CD45RA+ positively selected. Every receptor here comes from a man between 18 and 29 years old in good health.

The chain is built from TRBV5-1 and TRBJ2-1; D call uncertain. V was shortened by 1 base and J by 7 bases, with 12 bases between the two germline ends. The CDR3 runs to 14 residues. The germline V gene has CDR1 SGHRS and CDR2 YFSETQ. CDR3 nucleotides: TGCGCCAGCAGCTTGTCTGGTCTAGGGAATGAGCAGTTCTTC. This gives the protein CASSLSGLGNEQFF. The entire variable domain, with the rest obtained from reference TRBV5-1 and TRBJ2-1, is as follows: KAGVTQTPRYLIKTRGQQVTLSCSPISGHRSVSWYQQTPGQGLQFLFEYFSETQRNKGNFPGRFSGRQFSNSRSEMNVSTLELGDSALYLCASSLSGLGNEQFFGPGTRLTVL.

The V gene is TRBV7-3, the J gene TRBJ1-5, with a tentative D call TRBD1 (5 bases). The CDR3 is 15 amino acids. V shed 2 bases and J shed 0 bases, with 8 bases lying between them. Germline V gives CDR1 SGHTA, CDR2 FQGTGA. The DNA of the CDR3 is TGTGCCAGCAGCTTACAGGGAGGTAGCAATCAGCCCCAGCATTTT. It is translated as CASSLQGGSNQPQHF.

This clone was seen a few times. This rearrangement joins TRBV6-1 to TRBJ1-5, with 9 bases lining up with TRBD1. V dropped 0 bases and J dropped 6; count of bases not matched to a gene: 3. The CDR3 is 15 residues long. Germline CDR1 MNHNS, CDR2 SASEGT. CDR3 residues: CASSEADRGGQPQHF. The CDR3, as DNA: TGTGCCAGCAGTGAAGCGGACAGGGGCGGTCAGCCCCAGCATTTT.

This clone was recorded once. CDR3 bases: TGTGCCAGTAGAGGACAGGTTAACTATGGCTACACCTTC. This sequence encodes CASRGQVNYGYTF. This chain uses TRBV19 with TRBJ1-2; 7 nucleotides align to TRBD1. V shed 6 bases and J 1 base; nucleotides not matched to a gene: 2. CDR3 length: 13 amino acids. Germline assignment: CDR1 LNHDA and CDR2 SQIVND (reference sequence).

The J gene is TRBJ1-1, the V gene TRBV7-9; D is possibly TRBD1 (5 bases). V lost 5 bases, J lost 3 bases, and 13 bases lay in between. The CDR3 loop spans 14 amino acids. Germline CDR1 is SEHNR and CDR2 is FQNEAQ (reference sequence). CDR3 nucleotide sequence: TGTGCCAGCAGCGTAACAGGTGGGGACACTGAAGCTTTCTTT. It encodes CASSVTGGDTEAFF.

Here the CDR3 reads CASSFPVGGNEQFF. CDR3 bases: TGTGCCAGCAGTTTCCCAGTAGGGGGAAATGAGCAGTTCTTC. V usage is TRBV28 and J usage is TRBJ2-1; D perhaps matches TRBD1 (6 bases). This CDR3 spans 14 amino acids. Trimming took 3 bases from V and 7 from J, leaving 13 bases between them. CDR1 and CDR2 from the germline V gene are MDHEN and SYDVKM.

The chain carries TRBV28 and TRBJ1-3; D remains ambiguous. The V gene's germline CDR1 is MDHEN and CDR2 SYDVKM. CDR3 length: 13 amino acids. V was cut by 8 bases and J by 0 bases, with 8 bases left in between. The CDR3 sequence is CASAPDSGNTIYF. The CDR3 bases are TGTGCCAGCGCCCCTGACTCTGGAAACACCATATATTTT.

CDR3 sequence: CASSQGHTDTQYF. The CDR3 DNA reads TGTGCCAGCAGCCAGGGCCACACAGATACGCAGTATTTT. The rearrangement links TRBV11-2 to TRBJ2-3, with D maybe TRBD1 (5 bases). V was trimmed by 5 bases and J by 2 bases, leaving 8 bases between them. CDR1 is SGHAT, CDR2 FQNNGV, per germline. This CDR3 region has 13 residues. Supplemented by reference TRBV11-2 and TRBJ2-3, the full variable domain reads EAGVAQSPRYKIIEKRQSVAFWCNPISGHATLYWYQQILGQGPKLLIQFQNNGVVDDSQLPKDRFSAERLKGVDSTLKIQPAKLEDSAVYLCASSQGHTDTQYFGPGTRLTVL.

V is TRBV9 and J is TRBJ1-6, with 8 bases lining up with TRBD1. Losses at the gene ends were 0 bases for V and 8 bases for J; bases not matched to a gene: 10. CDR1 SGDLS and CDR2 YYNGEE come from the germline V gene. The CDR3 has 17 residues. The CDR3, as DNA: TGTGCCAGCAGCGTAGATCGGGACAGGAAAATCGATTCACCCCTCCACTTT. This encodes CASSVDRDRKIDSPLHF.

The rearrangement links TRBV5-1 to TRBJ1-1; a weak D match, TRBD1 (6 bases). The CDR3 is 13 amino acids. Germline-derived CDR1 and CDR2 are SGHRS and YFSETQ. V lost 2 bases and J 6 bases, leaving 11 bases between the germline ends. CDR3 sequence reads: CASSFTRGSEAFF. The CDR3 region has the DNA TGCGCCAGCAGCTTTACCAGGGGATCTGAAGCTTTCTTT.

The chain links TRBV6-1 to TRBJ1-1; 9 bases map to TRBD1. The germline V gene encodes CDR1 MNHNS and CDR2 SASEGT. This CDR3 is 15 amino acids long. After removal of 7 bases from V and 4 bases from J, the junction contained 10 bases not matched to a gene. CDR3 protein: CASIGTGWGRTEAFF. The CDR3, as DNA: TGTGCCAGCATTGGGACAGGGTGGGGTCGCACTGAAGCTTTCTTT.

The V and J genes are TRBV5-6 and TRBJ2-3; no reliable D call. This CDR3 region has 14 residues. Per the germline V gene, CDR1 is SGHDT and CDR2 is YYEEEE. V was pared by 4 bases and J by 2 bases, with 11 bases between. DNA for the CDR3: TGTGCCAGCAGCGCCCGGAGAATCACAGATACGCAGTATTTT. This encodes CASSARRITDTQYF.

Notes on this clone: The same CDR3 can be traced to other DNA sequences in this sample. V gene TRBV28 combines with J gene TRBJ1-1; no clear D. V was shortened by 2 bases and J by 1 base, with 2 bases between the two germline ends. CDR1 is MDHEN and CDR2 is SYDVKM in the germline V gene. CDR3 length: 12 residues. CDR3 nucleotides: TGTGCCAGCAGTTTACCGAACACTGAAGCTTTCTTT. It yields the protein CASSLPNTEAFF.

V gene TRBV25-1 combines with J gene TRBJ2-3, with 7 bases aligning to TRBD2. Trimming removed 4 bases from V and 9 bases from J; junction bases left unmatched: 10. Germline loops: CDR1 MGHDK, CDR2 SYGVNS. The CDR3 runs 14 residues. The CDR3 sequence: CASSGTREGVTQYF. The CDR3 nucleotides read TGTGCCAGCAGTGGAACGAGGGAGGGAGTGACGCAGTATTTT.

The V gene is TRBV9, the J gene TRBJ2-7; the D call may be TRBD1 or TRBD2 (5 bases each). In germline, CDR1 is SGDLS, CDR2 YYNGEE. There are 15 residues in the CDR3. Trimming took 1 base from V and 2 from J, leaving 13 bases between them. For the CDR3, the DNA is TGTGCCAGCAGCGTAAGCGTTGGGGGTACCTACGAGCAGTACTTC. Residues: CASSVSVGGTYEQYF.

The sample holds one count of this clone. The J gene is TRBJ2-7, the V gene TRBV5-1; perhaps TRBD2 as D (6 bases). Germline assignment: CDR1 SGHRS and CDR2 YFSETQ. The V and J ends lost 0 bases and 2 bases respectively, with 12 bases between them. This CDR3 spans 15 amino acids. The CDR3 is CASSLAGVGPYEQYF. Written as DNA, the CDR3 is TGCGCCAGCAGCTTGGCGGGGGTAGGCCCCTACGAGCAGTACTTC. Filled out from reference TRBV5-1 and TRBJ2-7, the complete variable domain reads KAGVTQTPRYLIKTRGQQVTLSCSPISGHRSVSWYQQTPGQGLQFLFEYFSETQRNKGNFPGRFSGRQFSNSRSEMNVSTLELGDSALYLCASSLAGVGPYEQYFGPGTRLTVT.

This clone has only one observation. The rearrangement links TRBV7-2 to TRBJ2-3; the D gene could be TRBD1 or TRBD2 (6 bases each). The germline gives CDR1 SGHTA, CDR2 FQGNSA. CDR3 length equals 17 residues. Trimming shortened V by 1 base and J by 6 bases, and 20 bases separated the two germline ends. Here the CDR3 reads CASSLDGHGGWADTQYF. CDR3 bases: TGTGCCAGCAGCTTAGACGGGCACGGGGGCTGGGCGGATACGCAGTATTTT.

The chain uses TRBV7-9 and TRBJ1-1, with 8 bases identical to TRBD1. Germline loops: CDR1 SEHNR, CDR2 FQNEAQ (reference sequence). The CDR3 has 15 amino acids. V lost 5 bases to trimming and J lost 3 bases; unmatched junction nucleotides: 8. This CDR3 reads CASSTTGVGDTEAFF. The CDR3 bases are TGTGCCAGCAGCACGACAGGGGTGGGTGACACTGAAGCTTTCTTT.

The chain carries TRBV5-4 and TRBJ2-7; 7 bases map to TRBD1. This CDR3 is built from 13 residues. Germline V lookup: CDR1 SGHNT, CDR2 YYREEE (reference sequence). After removal of 7 bases from V and 0 bases from J, the junction contained 4 bases not matched to a gene. The DNA of the CDR3 is TGTGCCAGCGCCGGACAGGACTCCTACGAGCAGTACTTC. Its translation: CASAGQDSYEQYF. The full variable domain, its missing parts supplied by reference TRBV5-4 and TRBJ2-7, is ETGVTQSPTHLIKTRGQQVTLRCSSQSGHNTVSWYQQALGQGPQFIFQYYREEENGRGNFPPRFSGLQFPNYSSELNVNALELDDSALYLCASAGQDSYEQYFGPGTRLTVT.

The chain combines TRBV25-1 with TRBJ2-1, with 7 bases identical to TRBD2. CDR1 and CDR2 from the germline V gene are MGHDK and SYGVNS. V lost 2 bases to trimming and J lost 6 bases; unmatched junction nucleotides: 10. The CDR3 spans 16 residues. The CDR3 here is CASSEVSGVGINEQFF. The CDR3 nucleotides are TGTGCCAGCAGTGAAGTGAGCGGGGTTGGTATCAATGAGCAGTTCTTC.